This entry concerns a single T cell receptor beta chain. Its specificity is unknown. The time point: week 5, during vaccination. In the vaccine, a single dose held 300 ug of the mutant IDH1 20-mer peptide, along with topical imiquimod. This sample was included in a study of a mutant IDH1 vaccine in newly diagnosed glioma. The CDR3 is 13 residues long. CDR1 is SGHNT and CDR2 is YENEEA in the germline V gene. The V gene lost 5 bases and the J gene lost 3 bases, with 10 bases spanning the gap. Sequenced by immunoSEQ multiplex PCR; TCRdb stores in-frame clones only, minus some. The sample includes approximately 60,000 clones, roughly 82% of them seen just once.

The sequence came from a woman in her late teens or twenties with glioma. Some clones in this sample may be carry-over from other donors' samples. The specimen was PBMCs, collected from a glioma patient whose treatment included an IDH1 peptide vaccine. V gene TRBV11-3 combines with J gene TRBJ1-1; the D gene is possibly TRBD1 (5 bases). CDR3 nucleotides: TGTGCCAGCAGCCAACGCAGGGACACTGAAGCTTTCTTT. Protein: CASSQRRDTEAFF. Together with reference TRBV11-3 and TRBJ1-1, the CDR3 gives the full variable domain: EAGVVQSPRYKIIEKKQPVAFWCNPISGHNTLYWYLQNLGQGPELLIRYENEEAVDDSQLPKDRFSAERLKGVDSTLKIQPAELGDSAVYLCASSQRRDTEAFFGQGTRLTVV.